This T cell receptor (beta chain) is drawn from a study of T cells after posttransplantation cyclophosphamide. This clone was seen many times. The CDR3 is 13 residues long. The V and J ends lost 4 bases and 6 bases, in that order; junction bases with no gene match: 6. Germline CDR1 MNHNY, CDR2 SVGAGI (reference sequence). The repertoire was sequenced with immunoSEQ multiplex PCR; TCRdb's copy has only in-frame clones and lacks some. Observed in the sample are 9,500 to 15,000 clones, none of them singletons. The sample was PBMCs. The genes are TRBV6-6 and TRBJ2-7, with 7 bases aligning to TRBD1. This TCR derives from a woman between 35 and 50 years old in good health, CMV-negative, and a related stem cell transplant donor. CDR3 amino acids: CASSWGTGAEQYF. Here the CDR3 DNA reads TGTGCCAGCAGTTGGGGAACAGGGGCCGAGCAGTACTTC.